This TCR beta chain originates from a study of blood T cells in healthy people across ages. PCR was performed a second time for roughly 7 to 12 cycles using a sample-barcoded 5' primer and a J-beta primer mix. TCRdb reprocessed the 5' RACE reads via MiXCR and lists one record per CDR3 protein. Of some 1.5 million distinct CDR3 sequences in the sample, roughly 27% were seen once. This CDR3 comprises 15 residues. Germline values: CDR1 SGHKS, CDR2 YYEKEE (reference sequence). The TCR sequence derives from a woman in her twenties or thirties in good health. The chain links TRBV5-5 to TRBJ2-4; no definite D call. The DNA end is more similar to TRBJ2-7, so the J call may be wrong. The sequenced material came from blood. For the CDR3, the DNA is TGTGCCAGCAGCTTGTGGCAGGTGGAGACCTACGAGCAGTACTTC. Protein product: CASSLWQVETYEQYF.